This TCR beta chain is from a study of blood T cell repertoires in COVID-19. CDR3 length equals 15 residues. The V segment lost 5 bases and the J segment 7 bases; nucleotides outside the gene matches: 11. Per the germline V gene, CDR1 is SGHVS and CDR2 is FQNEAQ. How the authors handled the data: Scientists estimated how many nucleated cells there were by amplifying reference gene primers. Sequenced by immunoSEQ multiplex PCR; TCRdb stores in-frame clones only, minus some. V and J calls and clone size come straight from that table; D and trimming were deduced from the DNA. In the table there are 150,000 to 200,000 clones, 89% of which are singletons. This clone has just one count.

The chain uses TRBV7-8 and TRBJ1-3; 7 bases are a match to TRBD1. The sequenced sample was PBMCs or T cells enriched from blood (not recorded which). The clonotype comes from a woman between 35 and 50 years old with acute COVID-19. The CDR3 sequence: CASSARQGLMNTIYF. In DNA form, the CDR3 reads TGTGCCAGCAGCGCCAGACAGGGTTTGATGAACACCATATATTTT.